The 3 T cell receptor beta chains given below trace back to one sample, sequenced in a study of technical replicates of blood from a few donors. TCRdb keeps only in-frame clones here, not all; method: immunoSEQ multiplex PCR. The sample includes about 71,000 clones, roughly 92% of them seen just once. Specimen: T cells isolated from PBMCs. All receptors derive from a human donor in good health.

The rearrangement links TRBV2 to TRBJ2-1; 12 nucleotides line up with TRBD2. V was pared by 6 bases and J by 8 bases, with 8 bases of the junction left unmatched. The length of the CDR3 is 15 residues. Germline lookup yields CDR1 SNHLY and CDR2 FYNNEI. The CDR3: CASRQGLAGADEQFF. In DNA, the CDR3 is TGTGCCAGCAGGCAGGGACTAGCGGGTGCCGATGAGCAGTTCTTC.

This chain joins TRBV9 and TRBJ2-2; TRBD2 matches at 7 bases. Germline V lookup: CDR1 SGDLS, CDR2 YYNGEE. V lost 3 bases, J lost 4 bases, and 9 bases stayed unmatched. There are 16 residues in the CDR3. CDR3 in amino acids: CASSATIGEGTGELFF. For the CDR3, the DNA is TGTGCCAGCAGCGCTACCATTGGGGAGGGCACCGGGGAGCTGTTTTTT.

J is TRBJ2-5 and V is TRBV13; 7 nucleotides agree with TRBD2. Germline-derived CDR1 and CDR2 are PRHDT and FYEKMQ (reference sequence). The CDR3 runs 13 residues. Trimming at V came to 1 base and at J to 4 bases, leaving 0 bases not matched to a gene. The CDR3 region is CASSLAGGETQYF. In DNA, the CDR3 is TGTGCCAGCAGCTTAGCGGGGGGAGAGACCCAGTACTTC.